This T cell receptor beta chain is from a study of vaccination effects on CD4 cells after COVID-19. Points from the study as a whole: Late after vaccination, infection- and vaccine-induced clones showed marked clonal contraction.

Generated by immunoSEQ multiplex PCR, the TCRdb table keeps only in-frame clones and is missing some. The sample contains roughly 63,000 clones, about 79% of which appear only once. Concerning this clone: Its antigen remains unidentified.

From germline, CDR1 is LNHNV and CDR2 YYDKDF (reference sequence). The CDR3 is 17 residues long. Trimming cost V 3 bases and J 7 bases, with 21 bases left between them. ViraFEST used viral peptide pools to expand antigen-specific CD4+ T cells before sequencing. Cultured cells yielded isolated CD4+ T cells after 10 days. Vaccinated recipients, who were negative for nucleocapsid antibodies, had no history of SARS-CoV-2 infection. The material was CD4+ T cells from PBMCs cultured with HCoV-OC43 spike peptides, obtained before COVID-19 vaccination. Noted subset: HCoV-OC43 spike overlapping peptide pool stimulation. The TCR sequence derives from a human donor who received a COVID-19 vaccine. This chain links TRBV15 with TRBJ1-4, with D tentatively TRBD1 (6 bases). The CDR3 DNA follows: TGTGCCACCAGCAGTATCGGTTCCCTCGGGGGCGGTGAAAAACTGTTTTTT. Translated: CATSSIGSLGGGEKLFF.